This T cell receptor beta chain was captured by sequencing in a study of beta chain features in type 1 diabetes. Study in general: Age, gender and cell yields were similar between patients and healthy donors. Study-wide points: In the patient group, naive, central memory and Treg TCRB repertoires seemed more alike than in the healthy donor group. Among all four CD4+ subsets, Type 1 diabetes patients had TCRB CDR3s that were moderately but significantly shorter.

Researchers reported sorting CD4+ naive, central memory, regulatory and stem cell-like memory cells via CD45RO/CCR7/CD25/CD127/CD95/CD27. The investigators reverse transcribed all of the isolated RNA, so they sequenced expressed TCRB transcripts. Repertoires were generated with immunoSEQ multiplex PCR, while TCRdb's copy carries only in-frame clones and drops some. The sample records fewer than 350,000 clones, about 15% being singletons. A word on this clone: Its antigen remains unidentified.

Trimming removed 4 bases from V and 4 bases from J; junction bases left unmatched: 4. The germline CDR1 and CDR2 sequences are SGHTA and FQGNSA. The CDR3 length is 14 residues. The chain couples TRBV7-2 to TRBJ2-3, with 8 bases matching TRBD2. The sequence derives from a man aged 18 to 29 with type 1 diabetes. The sequenced sample consisted of naive CD4+ T cells from blood. CDR3 sequence: CASSSGTRADTQYF. For the CDR3, the DNA is TGTGCCAGCAGCTCCGGGACTAGAGCAGATACGCAGTATTTT. Drawing the rest from reference TRBV7-2 and TRBJ2-3, the complete variable domain is GAGVSQSPSNKVTEKGKDVELRCDPISGHTALYWYRQSLGQGLEFLIYFQGNSAPDKSGLPSDRFSAERTGGSVSTLTIQRTQQEDSAVYLCASSSGTRADTQYFGPGTRLTVL.